This is a list of T cell receptor beta chains from one sample in a study of blood T cell repertoires in COVID-19. Profiled with immunoSEQ multiplex PCR; TCRdb holds only in-frame clones, not every one. Seen here are roughly 300,000 clones, roughly 90% observed once, and the top ten hold 1% to 1.3%. Material for sequencing was PBMCs or T cells enriched from blood (not recorded which). These receptors were obtained from a young woman who had recovered from COVID-19. Each CDR3 is given with its conserved first and last residue. D genes are given only for firm matches. Size tells how often a clone was seen (once, few, many) or the class of an expanded clone, and some rows leave it out.

clone_size j_call d_call v_call cdr3_aa cdr3_nt
- TRBJ2-1 TRBD2 TRBV7-2 CASSLKLAGNNEQFF TGTGCCAGCAGCTTAAAACTAGCGGGCAACAATGAGCAGTTCTTC
- TRBJ2-1 - TRBV18 CASSPLAVSSYNEQFF TGTGCCAGCTCACCACTGGCGGTGAGCTCCTACAATGAGCAGTTCTTC
- TRBJ1-6 TRBD1 TRBV9 CASSVGDSYNSPLHF TGTGCCAGCAGCGTAGGGGACAGCTATAATTCACCCCTCCACTTT
- TRBJ2-1 - TRBV25-1 CASILGQTGEQFF TGTGCCAGCATCCTTGGACAGACAGGTGAGCAGTTCTTC
- TRBJ1-1 TRBD1 TRBV11-2 CASSLGPGQGAVAFF TGTGCCAGCAGCTTAGGCCCGGGACAGGGGGCGGTTGCTTTCTTT
- TRBJ1-2 - TRBV6-2/TRBV6-3 CASSYSKGSGYTF TGTGCCAGCAGTTACTCGAAGGGGTCTGGCTACACCTTC
- TRBJ1-1 - TRBV30 CAWSGGFEAFF TGTGCCTGGAGTGGGGGCTTTGAGGCTTTCTTT
- TRBJ2-1 TRBD1 TRBV6-2/TRBV6-3 CASSYSNRGASYNEQFF TGTGCCAGCAGTTATTCAAACAGGGGGGCCTCCTACAATGAGCAGTTCTTC
- TRBJ2-7 TRBD2 TRBV2 CASSDLAGLFGEQYF TGTGCCAGCAGTGACTTAGCGGGGCTGTTTGGCGAGCAGTACTTC
- TRBJ2-1 - TRBV21-1 CASNYLTSCNEQFF TGTGCCAGCAACTACCTGACTAGTTGTAATGAGCAGTTCTTC
- TRBJ2-1 TRBD1 TRBV19 CASSNRDRGFYSEQFF TGTGCCAGTAGTAACCGGGACAGGGGTTTCTATAGTGAGCAGTTCTTC
- TRBJ2-1 - TRBV6-6 CASRGGVGDSYNEQFF TGTGCCAGCCGGGGCGGGGTAGGCGACTCCTACAATGAGCAGTTCTTC
once TRBJ2-7 TRBD2 TRBV14 CASSQVTSGIREQYF TGTGCCAGCAGCCAAGTGACTAGCGGGATCCGCGAGCAGTACTTC
- TRBJ1-4 - TRBV2 CASSVSATNEKLFF TGTGCCAGCAGTGTGTCAGCAACTAATGAAAAACTGTTTTTT
- TRBJ1-6 TRBD1 TRBV3-1/TRBV3-2 CASSQKKPGQSSYNSPLHF TGTGCCAGCAGCCAAAAGAAACCGGGACAGAGCTCCTATAATTCACCCCTCCACTTT
- TRBJ2-1 TRBD2 TRBV28 CASSWGTSGEQFF TGTGCCAGCAGTTGGGGGACTAGTGGTGAGCAGTTCTTC
- TRBJ1-5 - TRBV7-2 CASSPDGGEPQHF TGTGCCAGCAGCCCGGACGGGGGAGAGCCCCAGCATTTT
- TRBJ1-1 - TRBV14 CASSPIGTEAFF TGTGCCAGCAGCCCCATCGGTACTGAAGCTTTCTTT
- TRBJ1-1 - TRBV18 CASSPKGGEAFF TGTGCCAGCTCACCCAAAGGCGGTGAAGCTTTCTTT
- TRBJ1-1 - TRBV12-5 CASGPPTGNTEAFF TGTGCTAGTGGTCCGCCGACAGGGAACACTGAAGCTTTCTTT
- TRBJ1-2 TRBD1 TRBV27 CASKATGDRKYGYTF TGTGCCAGCAAGGCAACCGGGGACAGGAAGTATGGCTACACCTTC
many TRBJ1-5 TRBD1 TRBV10-2 CASSGSDRAPLGQPQHF TGCGCCAGCAGTGGGTCGGACAGGGCCCCTTTAGGGCAGCCCCAGCATTTT
- TRBJ2-3 - TRBV7-9 CASSQTEKTDTQYF TGTGCCAGCAGCCAGACTGAAAAGACAGATACGCAGTATTTT
- TRBJ2-1 TRBD2 TRBV10-3 CAISEPGLAGHEQFF TGTGCCATCAGTGAGCCGGGACTAGCGGGCCATGAGCAGTTCTTC
- TRBJ1-2 - TRBV5-1 CASSLEEGGNYGYTF TGCGCCAGCAGCTTGGAGGAGGGAGGTAACTATGGCTACACCTTC
- TRBJ2-7 TRBD2 TRBV19 CASSASGRTYEQYF TGTGCCAGTAGTGCTAGCGGGAGAACCTACGAGCAGTACTTC
- TRBJ1-2 - TRBV28 CASSLGGTGRLGYTF TGTGCCAGCAGTTTAGGCGGAACAGGACGGTTGGGCTACACCTTC
- TRBJ2-7 - TRBV28 CASSALGGRGEQYF TGTGCCAGCAGTGCCCTGGGGGGACGAGGCGAGCAGTACTTC
- TRBJ2-1 TRBD2 TRBV15 CATSSRTSGSNNEQFF TGTGCCACCAGCAGCCGTACTAGCGGGAGTAACAATGAGCAGTTCTTC
- TRBJ1-1 - TRBV28 CASSQTLNTEAFF TGTGCCAGCAGTCAAACACTGAACACTGAAGCTTTCTTT
- TRBJ2-1 TRBD2 TRBV7-9 CASSSGLAGSYNEQFF TGTGCCAGCAGCTCCGGACTAGCGGGATCCTACAATGAGCAGTTCTTC
once TRBJ1-5 - TRBV2 CASTLAGGNQPQHF TGTGCCAGCACTCTGGCCGGGGGCAATCAGCCCCAGCATTTT
- TRBJ1-2 TRBD1 TRBV3-1/TRBV3-2 CASSPPTGHGFAYGYTF TGTGCCAGCAGCCCACCGACAGGGCATGGTTTCGCCTATGGCTACACCTTC
- TRBJ2-3 - TRBV9 CASSVQGSTDTQYF TGTGCCAGCAGCGTCCAGGGGAGCACAGATACGCAGTATTTT
- TRBJ1-3 - TRBV28 CASSLSSGNTIYF TGTGCCAGCAGTTTATCCAGTGGAAACACCATATATTTT